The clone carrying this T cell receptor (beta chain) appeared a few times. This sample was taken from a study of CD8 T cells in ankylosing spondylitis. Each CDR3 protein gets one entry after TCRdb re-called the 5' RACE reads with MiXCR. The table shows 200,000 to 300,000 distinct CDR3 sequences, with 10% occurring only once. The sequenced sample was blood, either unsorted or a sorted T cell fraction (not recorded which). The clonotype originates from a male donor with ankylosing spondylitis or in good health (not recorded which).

The CDR3 nucleotides are TGTGCCTGGAGTCCGGCAGATACGCAGTATTTT. Its protein is CAWSPADTQYF. The chain couples TRBV30 to TRBJ2-3; D remains unclear. Deletions cut 2 bases from V and 4 bases from J, with 4 bases between. Germline CDR1 is GTSNPN and CDR2 is SVGIG (reference sequence). The CDR3 spans 11 residues. The full variable domain, in which reference TRBV30 and TRBJ2-3 provide the parts outside the CDR3, is SQTIHQWPATLVQPVGSPLSLECTVEGTSNPNLYWYRQAAGRGLQLLFYSVGIGQISSEVPQNLSASRPQDRQFILSSKKLLLSDSGFYLCAWSPADTQYFGPGTRLTVL.